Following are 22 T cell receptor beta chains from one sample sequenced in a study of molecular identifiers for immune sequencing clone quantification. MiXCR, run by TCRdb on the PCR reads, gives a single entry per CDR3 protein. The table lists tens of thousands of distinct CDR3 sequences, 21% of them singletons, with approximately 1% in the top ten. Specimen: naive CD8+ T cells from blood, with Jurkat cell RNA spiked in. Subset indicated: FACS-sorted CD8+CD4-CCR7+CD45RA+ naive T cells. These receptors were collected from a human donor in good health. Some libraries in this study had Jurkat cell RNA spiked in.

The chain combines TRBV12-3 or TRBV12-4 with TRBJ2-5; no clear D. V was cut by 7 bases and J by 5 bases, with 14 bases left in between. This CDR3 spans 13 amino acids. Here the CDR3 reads CASNTLSGETQYF. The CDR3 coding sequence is TGTGCCAGCAACACTCTAAGTGGGGAGACCCAGTACTTC.

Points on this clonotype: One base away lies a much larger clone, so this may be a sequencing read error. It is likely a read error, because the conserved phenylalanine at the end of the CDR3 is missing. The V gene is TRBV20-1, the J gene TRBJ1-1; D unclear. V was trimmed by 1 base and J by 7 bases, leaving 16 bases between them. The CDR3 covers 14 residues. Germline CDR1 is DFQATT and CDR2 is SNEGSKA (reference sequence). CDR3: CSARGEGRIDEAFL. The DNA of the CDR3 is TGCAGTGCTAGAGGAGAGGGTAGGATAGATGAAGCTTTCCTT.

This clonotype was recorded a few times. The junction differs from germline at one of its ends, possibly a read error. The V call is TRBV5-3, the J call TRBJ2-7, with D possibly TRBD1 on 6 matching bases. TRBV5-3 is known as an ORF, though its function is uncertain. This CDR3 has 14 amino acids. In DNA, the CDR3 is TGTGCCAGCAGCTCGAGGGGGACCTCCTACGAGCAGTACTTC. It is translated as CASSSRGTSYEQYF.

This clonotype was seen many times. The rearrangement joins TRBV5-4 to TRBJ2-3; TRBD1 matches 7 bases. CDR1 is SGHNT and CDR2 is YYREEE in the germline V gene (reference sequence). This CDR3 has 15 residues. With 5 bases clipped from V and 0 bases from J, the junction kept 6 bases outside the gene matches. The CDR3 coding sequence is TGTGCCAGCAGGACTGACAGGGCCAGCACAGATACGCAGTATTTT. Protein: CASRTDRASTDTQYF.

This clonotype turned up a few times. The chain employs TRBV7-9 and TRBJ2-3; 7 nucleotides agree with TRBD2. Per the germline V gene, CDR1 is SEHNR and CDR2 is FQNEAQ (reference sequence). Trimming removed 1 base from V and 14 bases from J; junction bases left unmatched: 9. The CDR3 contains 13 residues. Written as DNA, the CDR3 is TGTGCCAGCAGCTTAGGTTCCCAGCGGGAACGGTATTTT. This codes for CASSLGSQRERYF.

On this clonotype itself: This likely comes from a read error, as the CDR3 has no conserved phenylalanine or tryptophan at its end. The DNA of the CDR3 is TGCAGCGTTGAAACGGAGAACTATGGCTACACCCTC. It translates to CSVETENYGYTL. J is TRBJ1-2 and V is TRBV29-1, with D hard to call. Trimming left V 2 bases short and J 2 bases short, with 6 bases between. This CDR3 is 12 amino acids long. Germline V gene lookup returns CDR1 SQVTM and CDR2 ANQGSEA.

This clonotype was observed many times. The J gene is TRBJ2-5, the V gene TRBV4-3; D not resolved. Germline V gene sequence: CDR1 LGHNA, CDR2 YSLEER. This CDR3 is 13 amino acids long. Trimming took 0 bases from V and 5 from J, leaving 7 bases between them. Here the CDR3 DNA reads TGCGCCAGCAGCCAAGATAGTTGGGAGACCCAGTACTTC. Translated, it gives CASSQDSWETQYF.

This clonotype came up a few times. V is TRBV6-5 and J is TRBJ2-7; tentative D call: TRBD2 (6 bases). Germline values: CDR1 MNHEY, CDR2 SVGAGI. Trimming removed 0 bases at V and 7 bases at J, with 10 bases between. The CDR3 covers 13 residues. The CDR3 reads CASSYSGAGEQYF. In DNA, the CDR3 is TGTGCCAGCAGTTACTCCGGGGCGGGGGAGCAGTACTTC.

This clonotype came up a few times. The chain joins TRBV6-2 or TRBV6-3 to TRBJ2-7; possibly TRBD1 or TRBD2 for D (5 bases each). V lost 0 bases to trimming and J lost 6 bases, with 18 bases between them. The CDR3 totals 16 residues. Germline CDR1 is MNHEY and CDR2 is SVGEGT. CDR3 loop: CASSYSNRDPVGEQYF. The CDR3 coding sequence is TGTGCCAGCAGTTACTCTAACCGGGACCCGGTTGGCGAGCAGTACTTC.

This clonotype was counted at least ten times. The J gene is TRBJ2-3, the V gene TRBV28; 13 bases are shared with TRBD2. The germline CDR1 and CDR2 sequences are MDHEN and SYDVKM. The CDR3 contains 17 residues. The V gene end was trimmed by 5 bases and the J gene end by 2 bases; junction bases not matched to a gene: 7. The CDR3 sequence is CASSPTGTSGITDTQYF. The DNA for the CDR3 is TGTGCCAGCAGTCCAACCGGGACTAGCGGGATCACAGATACGCAGTATTTT.

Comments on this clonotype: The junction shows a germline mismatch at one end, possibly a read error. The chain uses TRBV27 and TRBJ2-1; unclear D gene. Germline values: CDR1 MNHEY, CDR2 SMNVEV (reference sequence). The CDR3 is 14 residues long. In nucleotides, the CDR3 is TGTGCCAGCAGCCCGTATGTCTCCTACAATGAGCGGTTCTTC. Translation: CASSPYVSYNERFF.

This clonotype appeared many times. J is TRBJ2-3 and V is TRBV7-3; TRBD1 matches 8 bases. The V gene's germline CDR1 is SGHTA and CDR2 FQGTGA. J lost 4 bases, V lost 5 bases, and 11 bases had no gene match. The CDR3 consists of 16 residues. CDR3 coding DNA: TGTGCCAGCAGCCCTCAGCCAGGACAGGGCGCAGATACGCAGTATTTT. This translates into CASSPQPGQGADTQYF.

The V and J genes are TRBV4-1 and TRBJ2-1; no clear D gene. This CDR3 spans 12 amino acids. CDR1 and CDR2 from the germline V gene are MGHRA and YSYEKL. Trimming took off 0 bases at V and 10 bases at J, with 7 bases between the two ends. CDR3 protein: CASSQDTVEQFF. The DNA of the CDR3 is TGCGCCAGCAGCCAAGATACCGTGGAGCAGTTCTTC.

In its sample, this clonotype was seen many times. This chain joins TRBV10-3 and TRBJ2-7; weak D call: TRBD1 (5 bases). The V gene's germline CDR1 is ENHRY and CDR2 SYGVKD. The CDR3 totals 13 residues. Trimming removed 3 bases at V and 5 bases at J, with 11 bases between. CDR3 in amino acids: CAISDALQDEQYF. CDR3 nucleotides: TGTGCCATCAGTGATGCCCTACAGGACGAGCAGTACTTC.

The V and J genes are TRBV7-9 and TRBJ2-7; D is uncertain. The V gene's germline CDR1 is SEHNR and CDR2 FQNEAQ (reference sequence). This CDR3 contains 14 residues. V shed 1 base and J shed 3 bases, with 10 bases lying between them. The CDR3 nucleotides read TGTGCCAGCAGCTTAGAGTCGCCCTTCTACGAGCAGTACTTC. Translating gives CASSLESPFYEQYF. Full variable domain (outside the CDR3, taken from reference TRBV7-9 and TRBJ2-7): DTGVSQNPRHKITKRGQNVTFRCDPISEHNRLYWYRQTLGQGPEFLTYFQNEAQLEKSRLLSDRFSAERPKGSFSTLEIQRTEQGDSAMYLCASSLESPFYEQYFGPGTRLTVT.

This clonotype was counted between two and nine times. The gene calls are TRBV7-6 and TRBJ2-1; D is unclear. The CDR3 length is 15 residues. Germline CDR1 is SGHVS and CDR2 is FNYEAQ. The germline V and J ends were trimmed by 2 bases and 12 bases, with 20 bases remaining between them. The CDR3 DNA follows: TGTGCCAGCAGCTTACTCCCGGACGAAAACCGGCGGCAGTTCTTC. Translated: CASSLLPDENRRQFF.

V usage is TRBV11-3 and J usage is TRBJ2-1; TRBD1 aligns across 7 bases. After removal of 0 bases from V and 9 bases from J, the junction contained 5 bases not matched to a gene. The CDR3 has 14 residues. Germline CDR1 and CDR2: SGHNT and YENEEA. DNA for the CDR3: TGTGCCAGCAGCTTAGAAGGGGGCCAGAGTGAGCAGTTCTTC. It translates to CASSLEGGQSEQFF.

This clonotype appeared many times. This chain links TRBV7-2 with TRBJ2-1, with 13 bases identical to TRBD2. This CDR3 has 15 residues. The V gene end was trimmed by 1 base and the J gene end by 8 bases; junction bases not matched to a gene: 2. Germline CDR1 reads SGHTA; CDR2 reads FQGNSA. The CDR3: CASSLGTSGSYEQFF. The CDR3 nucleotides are TGTGCCAGCAGCTTAGGGACTAGCGGGAGTTATGAGCAGTTCTTC.

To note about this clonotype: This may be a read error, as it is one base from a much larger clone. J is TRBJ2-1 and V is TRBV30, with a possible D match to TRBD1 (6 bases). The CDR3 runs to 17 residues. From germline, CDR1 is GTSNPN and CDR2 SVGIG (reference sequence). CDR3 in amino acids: CAWSVESGTPLSVFRLF. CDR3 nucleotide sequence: TGTGCCTGGAGTGTTGAGTCCGGGACACCCCTATCGGTGTTTCGGCTCTTC.

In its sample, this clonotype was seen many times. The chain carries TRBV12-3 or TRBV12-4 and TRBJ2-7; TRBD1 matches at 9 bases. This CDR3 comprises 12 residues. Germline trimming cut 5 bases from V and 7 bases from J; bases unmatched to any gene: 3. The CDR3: CASSGTGREQYF. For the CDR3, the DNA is TGTGCCAGCAGTGGGACAGGGCGGGAGCAGTACTTC.

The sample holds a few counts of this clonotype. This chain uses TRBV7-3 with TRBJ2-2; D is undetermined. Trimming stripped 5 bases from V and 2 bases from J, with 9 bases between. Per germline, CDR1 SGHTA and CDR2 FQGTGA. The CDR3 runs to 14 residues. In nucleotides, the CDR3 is TGTGCCAGCAGCCGGAACTATAACACCGGGGAGCTGTTTTTT. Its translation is CASSRNYNTGELFF.

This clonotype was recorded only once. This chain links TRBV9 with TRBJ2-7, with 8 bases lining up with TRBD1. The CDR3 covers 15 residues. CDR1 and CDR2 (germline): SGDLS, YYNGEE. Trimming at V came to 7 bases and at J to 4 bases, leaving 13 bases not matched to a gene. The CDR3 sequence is CASGHPYQGAYEQYF. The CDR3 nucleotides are TGTGCCAGCGGCCACCCTTACCAGGGGGCTTACGAGCAGTACTTC.